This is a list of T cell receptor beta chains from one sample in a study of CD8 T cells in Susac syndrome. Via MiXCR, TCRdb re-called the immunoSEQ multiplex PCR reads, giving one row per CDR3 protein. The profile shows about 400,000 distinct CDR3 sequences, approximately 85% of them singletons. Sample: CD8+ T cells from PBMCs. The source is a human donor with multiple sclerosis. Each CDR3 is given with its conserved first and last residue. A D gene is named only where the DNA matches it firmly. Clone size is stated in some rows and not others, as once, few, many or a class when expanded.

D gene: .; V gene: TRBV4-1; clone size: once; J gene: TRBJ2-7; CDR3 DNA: TGCGCCAGCAGCCAAGACTTTCCCTACGAGCAGTACTTC; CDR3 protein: CASSQDFPYEQYF
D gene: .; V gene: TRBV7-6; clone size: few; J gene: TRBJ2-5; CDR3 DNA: TGTGCCAGCAGCTTAGCGCCTCGGCAGGTGGGAGGGACCCAGTACTTC; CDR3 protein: CASSLAPRQVGGTQYF
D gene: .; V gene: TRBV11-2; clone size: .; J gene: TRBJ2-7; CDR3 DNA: TGTGCCAGCAGCTTAGGTCACGGCTACTACGAGCAGTACTTC; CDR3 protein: CASSLGHGYYEQYF
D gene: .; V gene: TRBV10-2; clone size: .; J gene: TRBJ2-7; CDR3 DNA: TGCGCCAGCAGTGCGGGGGCTTGGGGCTACGAGCAGTACTTC; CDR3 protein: CASSAGAWGYEQYF
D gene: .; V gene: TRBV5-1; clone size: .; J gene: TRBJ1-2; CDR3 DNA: TGCGCCAGCAGCTTATGGTTAAACTCACTCCGGTATGGCTACACCTTC; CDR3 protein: CASSLWLNSLRYGYTF
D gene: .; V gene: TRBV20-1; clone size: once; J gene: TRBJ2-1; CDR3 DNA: TGCAGTGCTAGAGATTTGCAGGGAATGGATGAGCAGTTCTTC; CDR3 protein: CSARDLQGMDEQFF
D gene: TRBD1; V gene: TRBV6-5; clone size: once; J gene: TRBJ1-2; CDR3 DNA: TGTGCCAGCAGTCCCACAATCGACAGGGGGCATGGCTACACCTTC; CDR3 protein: CASSPTIDRGHGYTF
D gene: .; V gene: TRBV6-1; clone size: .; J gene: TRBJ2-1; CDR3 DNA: TGTGCCAGCAGTGGTAGGGGAGGCACCTACAATGAGCAGTTCTTC; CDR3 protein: CASSGRGGTYNEQFF
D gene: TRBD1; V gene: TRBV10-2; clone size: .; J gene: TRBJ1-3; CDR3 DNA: TGCGCCAGCAGTGAGTGGACAGGTCAAAGCTCTGGAAACACCATATATTTT; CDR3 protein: CASSEWTGQSSGNTIYF
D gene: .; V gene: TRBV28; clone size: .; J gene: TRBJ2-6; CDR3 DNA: TGTGCCAGCAGTTTACGGTTCCCTGGGGCCAACGTCCTGACTTTC; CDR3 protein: CASSLRFPGANVLTF
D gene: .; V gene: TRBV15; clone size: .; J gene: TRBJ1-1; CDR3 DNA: TGTGCCACCAGCAGCCTGAACACTGAAGCTTTCTTT; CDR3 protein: CATSSLNTEAFF
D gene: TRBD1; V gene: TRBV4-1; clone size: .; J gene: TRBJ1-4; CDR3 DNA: TGCGCCAGCAGCCAACGGGACAGCGAGAATGAAAAACTGTTTTTT; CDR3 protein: CASSQRDSENEKLFF
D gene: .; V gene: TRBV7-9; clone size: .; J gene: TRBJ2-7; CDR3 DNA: TGTGCCAGCAGCTTAGGCACTAGTTTCTACGAGCAGTACTTC; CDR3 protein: CASSLGTSFYEQYF
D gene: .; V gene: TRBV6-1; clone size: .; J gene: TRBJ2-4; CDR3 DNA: TGTGCCAGCAGTGAAGACAGGGTGGCCAAAAACATTCAGTACTTC; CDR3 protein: CASSEDRVAKNIQYF
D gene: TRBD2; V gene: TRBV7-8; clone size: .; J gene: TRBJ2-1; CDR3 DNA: TGTGCCAGCAGCGTATCTAGCGGGGATCATTACAATGAGCAGTTCTTC; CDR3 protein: CASSVSSGDHYNEQFF
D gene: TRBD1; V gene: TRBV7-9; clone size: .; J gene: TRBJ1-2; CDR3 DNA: TGTGCCAGCAGCTTAGACCCCGGGACAGGGAAGTATGGCTACACCTTC; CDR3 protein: CASSLDPGTGKYGYTF
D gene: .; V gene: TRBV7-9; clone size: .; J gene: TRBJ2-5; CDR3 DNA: TGTGCCAGCAGCTCCTCGGGACAAGAGACCCAGTACTTC; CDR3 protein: CASSSSGQETQYF
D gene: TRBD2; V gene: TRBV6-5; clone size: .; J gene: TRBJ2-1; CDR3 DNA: TGTGCCAGCAGCAATAGCGGGATGCCCTACAATGAGCAGTTCTTC; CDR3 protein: CASSNSGMPYNEQFF
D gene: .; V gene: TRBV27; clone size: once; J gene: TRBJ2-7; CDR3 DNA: TGTGCCAGCGCATCGTGGGTAAACTACGAGCAGTACTTC; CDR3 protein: CASASWVNYEQYF
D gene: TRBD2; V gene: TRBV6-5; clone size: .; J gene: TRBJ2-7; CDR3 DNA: TGTGCCAGCAGTTACCTAGCGGGAGACTACTACGAGCAGTACTTC; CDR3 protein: CASSYLAGDYYEQYF
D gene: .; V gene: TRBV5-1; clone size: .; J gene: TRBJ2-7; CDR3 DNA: TGCGCCAGCAGGGCGGGGACAGCCCTGACCTACGAGCAGTACTTC; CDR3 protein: CASRAGTALTYEQYF
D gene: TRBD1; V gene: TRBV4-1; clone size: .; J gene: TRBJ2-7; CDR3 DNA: TGCGCCAGCAGCCAAGGTGGACAGGGGACCTACGAGCAGTACTTC; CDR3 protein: CASSQGGQGTYEQYF
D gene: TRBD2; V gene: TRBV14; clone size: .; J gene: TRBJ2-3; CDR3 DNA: TGTGCCAGCAGCTACCTAGCGGAAGGGCACTATTTT; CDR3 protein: CASSYLAEGHYF
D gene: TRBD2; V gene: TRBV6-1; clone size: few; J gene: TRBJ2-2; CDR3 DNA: TGTGCCAGCAGTAGCGGGGACACCGGGGAGCTGTTTTTT; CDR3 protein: CASSSGDTGELFF
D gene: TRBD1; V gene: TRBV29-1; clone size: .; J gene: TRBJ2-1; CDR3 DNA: TGCAGCGTTGAAGAAGAGACAGGGGGCTCCTACAATGAGCAGTTCTTC; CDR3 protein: CSVEEETGGSYNEQFF
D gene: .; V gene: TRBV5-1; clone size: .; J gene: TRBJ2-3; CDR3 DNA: TGCGCCAGCAGCAATGACATTGGAGGAAAGGATACGCAGTATTTT; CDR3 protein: CASSNDIGGKDTQYF
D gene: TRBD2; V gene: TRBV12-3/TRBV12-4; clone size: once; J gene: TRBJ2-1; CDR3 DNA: TGTGCCAGCAGTTTTCTGGTAGCGGGGGGGCATTGGAATGAGCAGTTCTTC; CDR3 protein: CASSFLVAGGHWNEQFF
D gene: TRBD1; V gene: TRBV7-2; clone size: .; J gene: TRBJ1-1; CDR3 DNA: TGTGCCAGCAGCTCCGGGACAGGGACCACTGAAGCTTTCTTT; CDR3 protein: CASSSGTGTTEAFF
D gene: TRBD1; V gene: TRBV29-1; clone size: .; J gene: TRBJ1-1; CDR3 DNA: TGCAGCGCCAAAACAGGGGATGGCACTGAAGCTTTCTTT; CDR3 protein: CSAKTGDGTEAFF
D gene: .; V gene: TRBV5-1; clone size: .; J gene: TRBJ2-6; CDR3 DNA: TGCGCCAGCAGCTTGCGGAGGGATCGGATCGGGGCCAACGTCCTGACTTTC; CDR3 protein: CASSLRRDRIGANVLTF
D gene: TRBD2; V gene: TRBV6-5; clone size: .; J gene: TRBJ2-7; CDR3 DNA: TGTGCCAGCAGTTACTCGAACGGGGGGAACGAGCAGTACTTC; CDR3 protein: CASSYSNGGNEQYF
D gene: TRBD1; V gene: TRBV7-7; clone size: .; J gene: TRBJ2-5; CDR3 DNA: TGTGCTAGCAGCGCAGACAGGGGTGGGCTACAAGAGACCCAGTACTTC; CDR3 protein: CASSADRGGLQETQYF
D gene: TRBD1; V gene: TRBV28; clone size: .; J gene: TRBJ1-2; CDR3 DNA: TGTGCCAGCAGTTTTTCCGAGGGGGCTAATGGCTACACCTTC; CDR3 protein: CASSFSEGANGYTF
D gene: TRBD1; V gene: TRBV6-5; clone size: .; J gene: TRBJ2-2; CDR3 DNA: TGTGCCAGCAGTTACACCCCGGACAGGGGGAACGGGGAGCTGTTTTTT; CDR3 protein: CASSYTPDRGNGELFF
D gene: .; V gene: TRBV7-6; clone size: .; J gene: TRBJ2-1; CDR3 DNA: TGTGCCAGCAGCCAAGGGAACGACAATGAGCAGTTCTTC; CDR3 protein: CASSQGNDNEQFF
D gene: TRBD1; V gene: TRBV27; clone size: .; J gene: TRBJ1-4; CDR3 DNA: TGTGCCAGCAGTTTCTCCGGACAGGGCCCAACTAATGAAAAACTGTTTTTT; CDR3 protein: CASSFSGQGPTNEKLFF
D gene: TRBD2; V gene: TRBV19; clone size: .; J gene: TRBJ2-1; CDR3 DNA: TGTGCCAGTAGCCCCAAGGGGGGACTAGCGGGCGATGAGCAGTTCTTC; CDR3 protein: CASSPKGGLAGDEQFF
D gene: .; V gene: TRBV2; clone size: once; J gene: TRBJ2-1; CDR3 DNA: TGTGCCAGCTTTGGGGGCAATGAGCAGTTCTTC; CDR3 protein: CASFGGNEQFF
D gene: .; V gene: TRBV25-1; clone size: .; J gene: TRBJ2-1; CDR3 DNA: TGTGCCAGCAGTGAACCCCAAAATGAGCAGTTCTTC; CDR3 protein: CASSEPQNEQFF
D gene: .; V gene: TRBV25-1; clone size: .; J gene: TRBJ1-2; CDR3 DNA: TGTGCCAGCAGTGAATACCGGACGGGTGAATTCTATGGCTACACCTTC; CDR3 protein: CASSEYRTGEFYGYTF
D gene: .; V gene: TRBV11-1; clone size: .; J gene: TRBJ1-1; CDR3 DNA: TGTGCCAGCAGCTTACACAGAATGAACACTGAAGCTTTCTTT; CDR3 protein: CASSLHRMNTEAFF
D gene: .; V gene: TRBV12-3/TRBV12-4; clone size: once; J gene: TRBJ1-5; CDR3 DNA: TGTGCCAGCAGGAAGGGGGGTAGCAATCAGCCCCAGCATTTT; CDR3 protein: CASRKGGSNQPQHF
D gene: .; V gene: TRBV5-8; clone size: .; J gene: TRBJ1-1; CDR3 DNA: TGTGCCAGCAGCTTGGACTTTTTTCTGGGCAACACTGAAGCTTTCTTT; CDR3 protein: CASSLDFFLGNTEAFF
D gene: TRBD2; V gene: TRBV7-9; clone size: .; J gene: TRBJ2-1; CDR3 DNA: TGTGCCAGCAGCTTACTAACTAGCGTCTACAATGAGCAGTTCTTC; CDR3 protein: CASSLLTSVYNEQFF
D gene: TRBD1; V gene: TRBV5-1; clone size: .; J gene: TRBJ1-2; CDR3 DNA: TGCGCCAGCAGCTTGGGGGACAGGGAGTTCTATGGCTACACCTTC; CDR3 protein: CASSLGDREFYGYTF